The clone carrying this T cell receptor (beta chain) was detected a few times. The sample originates from a study of blood T cell repertoires in COVID-19. On the study more broadly: T cells, B-cell-depleted T cells, or PBMCs supplied cDNA or gDNA.

Source study methods: Amplifying reference gene primers gave estimates of nucleated cell counts. Some clones are missing from TCRdb's copy, which holds only in-frame ones; the method was immunoSEQ multiplex PCR. V and J calls and clone size are as listed in that table; D and trimming were resolved from the DNA. The sample lists 55,000 or so clones, about 90% seen once, with about 7% in the top ten. CDR1 and CDR2 (germline): SEHNR, FQNEAQ (reference sequence). The ends were cut back, 6 bases at V and 4 bases at J, with 10 bases in the middle. The CDR3 is 13 residues long. This chain links TRBV7-9 with TRBJ1-3; perhaps TRBD1 as D (5 bases). The sequence derives from a man aged 60 to 69 with active or convalescent COVID-19. Material: peripheral blood. This chain's CDR3 is CASRPRVGNTIYF. CDR3 bases: TGTGCCAGCAGACCCAGGGTCGGAAACACCATATATTTT.